The 20 T cell receptor beta chains reported below all come from one sample, sequenced in a study of control samples from healthy donors and cancer patients. TCRdb keeps only in-frame clones here, not all; method: immunoSEQ multiplex PCR. The sample lists 150,000 to 170,000 clones; over 85% were seen once. Source material: blood. Source of these receptors: a middle-aged man in good health.

The chain carries TRBV13 and TRBJ1-5, with TRBD1 matching over 9 bases. Germline V CDR1 and CDR2: PRHDT, FYEKMQ (reference sequence). The CDR3 consists of 13 residues. The J segment lost 6 bases and the V segment lost 5 bases, leaving 2 bases of the junction unmatched. The CDR3 region is CASSEQGAQPQHF. As DNA, the CDR3 is TGTGCCAGCAGCGAACAGGGGGCTCAGCCCCAGCATTTT.

Only one count was recorded for this clone. V and J are TRBV9 and TRBJ2-3; TRBD2 matches 7 bases. V shed 3 bases and J 2 bases; nucleotides not matched to a gene: 3. CDR1 and CDR2 from the germline V gene are SGDLS and YYNGEE. The CDR3 has 14 amino acids. The CDR3 loop is CASSAGTITDTQYF. CDR3 DNA: TGTGCCAGCAGCGCCGGGACTATCACAGATACGCAGTATTTT.

The chain combines TRBV3-1 (or the pseudogene TRBV3-2) with TRBJ2-7; D assignment may be TRBD1 or TRBD2 (6 bases each). Per the germline V gene, CDR1 is LGHDT and CDR2 is YNNKEL (reference sequence). This CDR3 has 15 residues. Trimming removed 4 bases at V and 3 bases at J, with 16 bases between. In DNA form, the CDR3 reads TGTGCCAGCAGCCTTGGCGGTGGGGGGCACTACGAGCAGTACTTC. Its protein is CASSLGGGGHYEQYF.

DNA of the CDR3: TGTGCCAGTAGTGCGGACGTCAATCAGCCCCAGCATTTT. Its translation: CASSADVNQPQHF. This chain connects TRBV19 to TRBJ1-5; D not certain. The germline V and J ends were trimmed by 5 bases and 3 bases, with 8 bases remaining between them. The CDR3 totals 13 residues. The germline CDR1 and CDR2 sequences are LNHDA and SQIVND (reference sequence).

The chain recombines TRBV27 with TRBJ1-5; TRBD1 is a possible D gene (5 bases). V lost 4 bases and J 7 bases, leaving 17 bases between the germline ends. The CDR3 contains 15 residues. Germline-derived CDR1 and CDR2 are MNHEY and SMNVEV (reference sequence). The CDR3 bases are TGTGCCAGCAGTTCTCAGGCAGGGCCGATCCAGCCCCAGCATTTT. Its protein product is CASSSQAGPIQPQHF.

The sample holds a few counts of this clone. The chain links TRBV4-1 to TRBJ2-7; D remains unclear. The V end lost 0 bases, the J end lost 2 bases, and 5 bases lay between the germline ends. Germline V lookup: CDR1 MGHRA, CDR2 YSYEKL. The CDR3 covers 13 residues. The CDR3 DNA sequence: TGCGCCAGCAGCCAAGACTTCGCCTACGAGCAGTACTTC. Translation: CASSQDFAYEQYF.

V gene TRBV6-5 combines with J gene TRBJ1-1, with TRBD1 matching 10 bases. Germline lookup yields CDR1 MNHEY and CDR2 SVGAGI. The junction had 10 bases not matched to a gene; V was cut back by 8 bases and J by 4 bases. The CDR3 has 15 amino acids. This CDR3 reads CASGRDRGGSTEAFF. The CDR3, as DNA: TGTGCCAGCGGAAGGGACAGGGGAGGGTCCACTGAAGCTTTCTTT.

The chain is built from TRBV19 and TRBJ2-7, with D perhaps given as TRBD1 or TRBD2 (6 bases each). CDR1 is LNHDA and CDR2 is SQIVND in the germline V gene (reference sequence). V shed 2 bases and J shed 4 bases, with 12 bases lying between them. The CDR3 sequence is 14 residues long. As DNA, the CDR3 is TGTGCCAGTAGTATAAGGGGAGGACAGTACGAGCAGTACTTC. It yields the protein CASSIRGGQYEQYF.

The chain uses TRBV4-1 and TRBJ2-7, with D tentatively TRBD2 (6 bases). Germline CDR1 and CDR2: MGHRA and YSYEKL. The germline V and J ends were trimmed by 3 bases and 7 bases, with 16 bases remaining between them. CDR3 length: 14 amino acids. CDR3 residues: CASSQISGTGEQYF. CDR3 nucleotide sequence: TGCGCCAGCAGCCAGATATCCGGGACTGGAGAGCAGTACTTC.

The rearrangement joins TRBV19 to TRBJ1-2; TRBD1 aligns across 12 bases. This CDR3 spans 16 amino acids. Germline V lookup: CDR1 LNHDA, CDR2 SQIVND (reference sequence). V lost 4 bases and J lost 4; bases outside the gene matches: 7. CDR3 loop: CASSTRDRGRGYGYTF. The CDR3 DNA is TGTGCCAGTAGTACGAGGGACAGGGGGCGCGGCTATGGCTACACCTTC.

V and J are TRBV25-1 and TRBJ2-1; tentative D call: TRBD2 (6 bases). Germline V CDR1 and CDR2: MGHDK, SYGVNS. V was clipped by 8 bases and J by 0 bases, with 14 bases between them. This CDR3 contains 15 residues. The CDR3 sequence is CASGLQTSSYNEQFF. In DNA form, the CDR3 reads TGTGCCAGCGGTCTACAGACTAGCTCCTACAATGAGCAGTTCTTC.

V and J are TRBV6-2 or TRBV6-3 and TRBJ1-1; 10 nucleotides match TRBD1. The CDR3 totals 14 residues. CDR1 and CDR2 from the germline V gene are MNHEY and SVGEGT. J gave up 1 base and V 5 bases, and 1 base lay outside the gene matches. The CDR3 region has the DNA TGTGCCAGCAGTCGACAGGGGGCGAACACTGAAGCTTTCTTT. Translated, it gives CASSRQGANTEAFF.

The chain couples TRBV18 to TRBJ1-2; 8 positions match TRBD1. The germline gives CDR1 KGHSH, CDR2 LQKENI. Trimming at V came to 5 bases and at J to 4 bases, leaving 12 bases not matched to a gene. This CDR3 has 16 amino acids. CDR3 region: CASSSNPGQAIYGYTF. The CDR3 DNA reads as TGTGCCAGCTCATCGAACCCGGGACAGGCTATCTATGGCTACACCTTC.

The CDR3 region has the DNA TGTGCCTGGACTCCCCTCCGAAGTAACACTGAAGCTTTCTTT. This sequence encodes CAWTPLRSNTEAFF. The genes are TRBV30 and TRBJ1-1; unclear D gene. The CDR3 loop spans 14 amino acids. Germline V gene sequence: CDR1 GTSNPN, CDR2 SVGIG (reference sequence). Trimming shortened V by 4 bases and J by 2 bases, and 14 bases separated the two germline ends.

This rearrangement joins TRBV4-3 to TRBJ1-4; no reliable D call. The CDR3 runs 17 residues. Germline CDR1 LGHNA, CDR2 YSLEER. The germline V and J ends were trimmed by 0 bases and 0 bases, with 11 bases remaining between them. The CDR3, as DNA: TGCGCCAGCAGCCAAGATTGGCCGGTTGCAACTAATGAAAAACTGTTTTTT. Protein product: CASSQDWPVATNEKLFF.

This rearrangement joins TRBV29-1 to TRBJ1-2, with unresolved D. Trimming cost V 1 base and J 8 bases, with 11 bases left between them. Germline CDR1 is SQVTM and CDR2 is ANQGSEA. There are 12 residues in the CDR3. DNA of the CDR3: TGCAGCGTTGAAGGGTTCAGGCAGGGCTACACCTTC. Protein sequence: CSVEGFRQGYTF.

The CDR3 protein is CASSLGVGTGYEQYF. Written as DNA, the CDR3 is TGCGCCAGCAGCTTGGGGGTGGGGACAGGTTACGAGCAGTACTTC. The rearrangement links TRBV5-1 to TRBJ2-7; 8 bases map to TRBD1. The CDR3 loop spans 15 amino acids. With V trimmed by 0 bases and J by 4 bases, 6 bases remained unmatched. Germline loops: CDR1 SGHRS, CDR2 YFSETQ.

The chain has TRBV19 and TRBJ2-7; no clear D. V lost 1 base to trimming and J lost 2 bases, with 6 bases between them. The CDR3 has 13 amino acids. Germline V gene sequence: CDR1 LNHDA, CDR2 SQIVND (reference sequence). CDR3 in amino acids: CASSIGVTYEQYF. The CDR3 DNA reads TGTGCCAGTAGTATAGGAGTGACCTACGAGCAGTACTTC. Full variable domain (remainder filled in from reference TRBV19 and TRBJ2-7): DGGITQSPKYLFRKEGQNVTLSCEQNLNHDAMYWYRQDPGQGLRLIYYSQIVNDFQKGDIAEGYSVSREKKESFPLTVTSAQKNPTAFYLCASSIGVTYEQYFGPGTRLTVT.

J is TRBJ1-5 and V is TRBV20-1, with 10 bases that match TRBD1. Germline lookup yields CDR1 DFQATT and CDR2 SNEGSKA (reference sequence). There are 15 residues in the CDR3. Trimming removed 3 bases from V and 4 bases from J; junction bases left unmatched: 6. CDR3 bases: TGCAGTGCTAGTGACACGGGACAGGGGAATCAGCCCCAGCATTTT. This codes for CSASDTGQGNQPQHF.

V is TRBV25-1 and J is TRBJ2-1, with D perhaps given as TRBD1 or TRBD2 (5 bases each). CDR1 is MGHDK, CDR2 SYGVNS, per germline. CDR3 length equals 17 residues. The V and J ends lost 1 base and 6 bases respectively, with 19 bases between them. The CDR3 reads CASSELGRFGARNEQFF. In DNA form, the CDR3 reads TGTGCCAGCAGTGAATTGGGCCGATTCGGGGCACGCAATGAGCAGTTCTTC.